The sequence of this T cell receptor beta chain was determined in a study of blood T cells in healthy people across ages. As concerns this clonotype: One end of the junction does not line up with germline, which may come from a read error.

The authors ran a second PCR of 7 to 11 cycles using a sample-barcoded 5' primer and a J-beta primer mix. TCRdb called the 5' RACE reads again in MiXCR, with one record for every CDR3 protein. The sample has about 670,000 distinct CDR3 sequences, roughly half seen once. Germline CDR1 is MGHRA and CDR2 is YSYEKL. The CDR3 runs 15 residues. The chain uses TRBV4-1 and TRBJ1-5, with TRBD1 as a possible D gene (5 bases). The origin of this receptor is an elderly woman in good health. Source material: blood. CDR3 DNA sequence: TGCGCCGGCAGCCAAGTAGTAGGGGCGAACCAGCCCCAGCATTTT. It is translated as CAGSQVVGANQPQHF.